The 8 T cell receptor beta chains reported below all come from one sample, sequenced in a study of T cells in Graves' hyperthyroidism and ophthalmopathy. The CDR3 regions of TCR beta were amplified from RNA transcripts. The HTBI primer set drove a first-round RT-PCR of the TCR CDR3. Each CDR3 protein is one row after TCRdb ran MiXCR on the multiplex PCR reads. The data contain about 720,000 distinct CDR3 sequences, roughly 20% of them singletons. The sequenced sample consisted of blood. The origin of the receptors is a woman aged 45-59 years with Graves' hyperthyroidism that later progressed to Graves' ophthalmopathy.

This clonotype turned up a few times. The chain employs TRBV9 and TRBJ1-1; D possibly corresponds to TRBD1 (5 bases). This CDR3 spans 14 amino acids. In germline, CDR1 is SGDLS, CDR2 YYNGEE. V shed 3 bases and J shed 5 bases, with 14 bases lying between them. CDR3 amino acids: CASSDDLGGTEAFF. The CDR3 DNA follows: TGTGCCAGCAGCGACGACTTGGGGGGGACTGAAGCTTTCTTT.

This clonotype was detected ten times or more. The chain recombines TRBV6-1 with TRBJ1-1; 9 positions agree with TRBD1. This CDR3 is built from 14 residues. In germline, CDR1 is MNHNS, CDR2 SASEGT. V was clipped by 8 bases and J by 6 bases; unmatched bases: 10. The CDR3 region is CASGGQGGFAEAFF. CDR3 nucleotide sequence: TGTGCCAGCGGGGGACAGGGAGGTTTCGCTGAAGCTTTCTTT.

This clonotype was observed at least ten times. The chain uses TRBV6-6 and TRBJ1-2; D gene unclear. This CDR3 is built from 15 residues. Trimming removed 0 bases from V and 0 bases from J, with 8 bases in between. Germline loops: CDR1 MNHNY, CDR2 SVGAGI (reference sequence). CDR3 nucleotides: TGTGCCAGCAGTTACTCTGGAAGAGCTAACTATGGCTACACCTTC. Protein: CASSYSGRANYGYTF.

This clonotype has just a few counts. The V gene is TRBV12-3 or TRBV12-4, the J gene TRBJ2-2; D may be TRBD1 or TRBD2 (5 bases each). CDR3 length equals 12 residues. The germline V and J ends were trimmed by 6 bases and 6 bases, with 8 bases remaining between them. CDR3 loop: CASRGDPGELFF. Here the CDR3 DNA reads TGTGCCAGCAGGGGGGACCCCGGGGAGCTGTTTTTT.

CDR3 DNA: TGCGCCAGCAGCCAAGACACAGTCCCTGGAAACACCATATATTTT. It is translated as CASSQDTVPGNTIYF. The V and J genes are TRBV4-3 and TRBJ1-3, with unresolved D. CDR1 is LGHNA, CDR2 YSLEER, per germline. The CDR3 is made up of 15 amino acids. Trimming cost V 0 bases and J 2 bases, with 8 bases left between them.

This clonotype was found many times. The chain uses TRBV2 and TRBJ2-7, with 11 bases matching TRBD1. The CDR3 length is 13 residues. Germline V gene sequence: CDR1 SNHLY, CDR2 FYNNEI. V lost 9 bases and J lost 6; bases outside the gene matches: 7. The CDR3 coding sequence is TGTGCCAGGGCTCCGGGACAGGGGGTCGAGCAGTACTTC. Amino acids: CARAPGQGVEQYF.

The rearrangement uses TRBV28 and TRBJ1-2; D uncertain. The CDR3 covers 10 residues. Trimming shortened V by 11 bases and J by 8 bases, and 12 bases separated the two germline ends. CDR1 is MDHEN and CDR2 is SYDVKM in the germline V gene. This CDR3 is CACGRGGYTF. In DNA, the CDR3 is TGTGCCTGCGGGCGCGGAGGCTACACCTTC.

In DNA, the CDR3 is TGTGCCACCCGGGACAGGGGAAGGGATGAGCAGTTCTTC. Amino acid sequence: CATRDRGRDEQFF. The chain has TRBV7-9 and TRBJ2-1; 10 nucleotides align to TRBD1. CDR3 length equals 13 residues. Trimming took 10 bases from V and 8 from J; bases not matched to a gene: 8. Germline loops: CDR1 SEHNR, CDR2 FQNEAQ (reference sequence).